This TCR beta chain was obtained from a study of T-cell memory formation after mild COVID-19. The overall study: Clustering of TCRs was largely donor specific. Study-level results: Clones shrinking between day 15 and 85 showed a balanced CD4/CD8 split, and those that grew later tilted toward CD4+. The study detected some responding clones in pre-infection memory, suggesting cross-reactive memory joined.

This CDR3 region has 15 residues. V was cut by 5 bases and J by 9 bases, with 19 bases left in between. Germline lookup yields CDR1 PRHDT and CDR2 FYEKMQ (reference sequence). A remark on this clonotype: As yet, its antigen is unknown.

TCRdb itself ran the 5' RACE reads through MiXCR, one entry per CDR3 protein. This sample has 50,000 or so distinct CDR3 sequences, with about 12% found just once. This receptor was obtained from a man between 18 and 29 years old who had mild COVID-19 (a few samples of this study predate the infection). Cell type and time point are not known. Sequencing was performed on PBMCs or a T cell subset sorted from them (not recorded which). This chain uses TRBV13 with TRBJ1-4; D remains ambiguous. CDR3 sequence: CASSETRAGGKKLFF. The CDR3 DNA follows: TGTGCCAGCAGCGAGACCCGGGCCGGAGGTAAAAAACTGTTTTTT.